These 31 T cell receptor beta chains came from one sample sequenced in a study of Ad26.COV2.S vaccination and SARS-CoV-2 variants. The protocol was immunoSEQ multiplex PCR, while the TCRdb copy is restricted to in-frame clones and leaves out a portion. The table lists 300,000 to 350,000 clones, about 82% of them singletons. Noted treatment: some 20 received Ad26.COV2.S at low or high dose, single or two shots; several received placebo; per-sample allocation not given. Sampling was performed 63 days after the first vaccine or placebo injection. The source was peripheral blood, collected in a trial of Ad26.COV2.S vaccine versus placebo. These receptor sequences come from a person aged 18-60 years who received the Ad26.COV2.S COVID-19 vaccine or a placebo.

The CDR3 here is CASSMPGRAYEQYF. The CDR3 coding sequence is TGTGCCAGCAGCATGCCGGGACGGGCCTACGAGCAGTACTTC. The chain employs TRBV3-1 (or the pseudogene TRBV3-2) and TRBJ2-7; D is possibly TRBD1 or TRBD2 (5 bases each). The CDR3 consists of 14 residues. In germline, CDR1 is LGHDT, CDR2 YNNKEL (reference sequence). V lost 5 bases to trimming and J lost 2 bases, with 13 bases between them.

This chain connects TRBV3-1 (or the pseudogene TRBV3-2) to TRBJ1-2; 7 bases match TRBD1. V dropped 0 bases and J dropped 6; count of bases not matched to a gene: 7. CDR3 length: 15 residues. CDR1 is LGHDT, CDR2 YNNKEL, per germline (reference sequence). The CDR3 bases are TGTGCCAGCAGCCAAGATGGGACAGTTACTGATGGCTACACCTTC. Translating gives CASSQDGTVTDGYTF.

In this sample, this clone turned up a few times. The rearrangement links TRBV2 to TRBJ1-5; TRBD1 might be the D (5 bases). V was shortened by 7 bases and J by 4 bases, with 8 bases between the two germline ends. The germline V gene encodes CDR1 SNHLY and CDR2 FYNNEI. There are 12 residues in the CDR3. The CDR3 loop reads CASTWGNQPQHF. CDR3 nucleotide sequence: TGTGCCAGCACATGGGGGAATCAGCCCCAGCATTTT.

The genes are TRBV3-1 (or the pseudogene TRBV3-2) and TRBJ1-6, with D perhaps TRBD1 (6 bases). CDR1 and CDR2 from the germline V gene are LGHDT and YNNKEL (reference sequence). Trimming took 4 bases from V and 7 from J, leaving 23 bases between them. The CDR3 spans 18 residues. CDR3 sequence (DNA): TGTGCCAGCAGCCCTAGTTGGGGGGGCCTGGGATTAAATTCACCCCTCCACTTT. This encodes CASSPSWGGLGLNSPLHF.

The count of this clone is one. This chain links TRBV28 with TRBJ2-7; 7 bases align to TRBD1. Per germline, CDR1 MDHEN and CDR2 SYDVKM. The junction had 6 bases not matched to a gene; V was cut back by 3 bases and J by 4 bases. CDR3 length: 14 residues. CDR3 in amino acids: CASSFAGGRYEQYF. The CDR3 DNA follows: TGTGCCAGCAGTTTTGCAGGGGGTAGGTACGAGCAGTACTTC. Supplemented by reference TRBV28 and TRBJ2-7, the full variable domain reads DVKVTQSSRYLVKRTGEKVFLECVQDMDHENMFWYRQDPGLGLRLIYFSYDVKMKEKGDIPEGYSVSREKKERFSLILESASTNQTSMYLCASSFAGGRYEQYFGPGTRLTVT.

The genes are TRBV28 and TRBJ2-7; D not resolved. Germline values: CDR1 MDHEN, CDR2 SYDVKM. The V end lost 7 bases, the J end lost 6 bases, and 10 bases lay between the germline ends. The CDR3 totals 11 residues. CDR3: CASTVRGEQYF. CDR3 bases: TGTGCCAGCACCGTCCGTGGCGAGCAGTACTTC. Based on the CDR3 plus reference TRBV28 and TRBJ2-7, the full variable domain is DVKVTQSSRYLVKRTGEKVFLECVQDMDHENMFWYRQDPGLGLRLIYFSYDVKMKEKGDIPEGYSVSREKKERFSLILESASTNQTSMYLCASTVRGEQYFGPGTRLTVT.

This chain connects TRBV3-1 (or the pseudogene TRBV3-2) to TRBJ2-5; D might be TRBD2 (7 bases). The CDR3 extends over 17 amino acids. The V and J ends lost 0 bases and 0 bases respectively, with 14 bases between them. Germline V lookup: CDR1 LGHDT, CDR2 YNNKEL (reference sequence). CDR3 in DNA: TGTGCCAGCAGCCAAGAGGTAGGGGGGGGTCACCAAGAGACCCAGTACTTC. It encodes CASSQEVGGGHQETQYF.

The chain has TRBV5-1 and TRBJ2-1; 7 bases are a match to TRBD2. CDR3 size: 15 residues. V shed 5 bases, J shed 1 base, and the junction held 6 bases outside the gene matches. In germline, CDR1 is SGHRS, CDR2 YFSETQ. CDR3 amino acids: CASSRGVLSYNEQFF. DNA of the CDR3: TGCGCCAGCAGTCGGGGGGTTCTGTCCTACAATGAGCAGTTCTTC.

The V call is TRBV20-1, the J call TRBJ2-7, with D hard to call. Looked up from germline, CDR1 is DFQATT and CDR2 is SNEGSKA (reference sequence). CDR3 length: 11 residues. V lost 6 bases and J lost 4, with 10 bases in between. CDR3 sequence (DNA): TGCAGTGCCACGGACCTTTACGAGCAGTACTTC. This translates into CSATDLYEQYF.

This clone was detected once. This chain joins TRBV4-1 and TRBJ1-1, with 7 bases fitting TRBD1. V was pared by 3 bases and J by 4 bases, with 5 bases of the junction left unmatched. CDR3 length: 14 amino acids. Per germline, CDR1 MGHRA and CDR2 YSYEKL. CDR3 in amino acids: CASSHPTGTTEAFF. The CDR3 nucleotides read TGCGCCAGCAGCCACCCGACAGGGACCACTGAAGCTTTCTTT.

The chain uses TRBV14 and TRBJ1-2; D gene unclear. Between the trimmed V and J ends, which lost 0 bases and 9 bases, there was a span of 8 bases. Looked up from germline, CDR1 is SGHDN and CDR2 is FVKESK. The CDR3 runs to 12 residues. The CDR3 spells CASSQDRARYTF. As DNA, the CDR3 is TGTGCCAGCAGCCAAGATAGGGCTCGCTACACCTTC.

The gene calls are TRBV27 and TRBJ2-7; 9 bases fit TRBD1. This CDR3 is built from 15 residues. The germline gives CDR1 MNHEY, CDR2 SMNVEV (reference sequence). Unmatched junction bases numbered 13, after V lost 6 bases and J lost 7 bases. The CDR3 protein is CASSQTGGAPGEQYF. The CDR3 DNA is TGTGCCAGCAGCCAAACAGGGGGCGCCCCAGGGGAGCAGTACTTC.

V is TRBV10-3 and J is TRBJ2-7; D not certain. Germline V lookup: CDR1 ENHRY, CDR2 SYGVKD. This CDR3 is built from 13 residues. Trimming took off 6 bases at V and 3 bases at J, with 12 bases between the two ends. The CDR3 protein is CAIRPDTIYEQYF. CDR3 nucleotides: TGTGCCATCAGACCCGATACAATCTACGAGCAGTACTTC.

The chain combines TRBV5-1 with TRBJ1-2; 8 bases are shared with TRBD1. The V gene end was trimmed by 4 bases and the J gene end by 3 bases; junction bases not matched to a gene: 8. The CDR3 spans 15 residues. Germline lookup yields CDR1 SGHRS and CDR2 YFSETQ. CDR3 sequence reads: CASSGGTGEHYGYTF. CDR3 sequence (DNA): TGCGCCAGCAGCGGAGGGACAGGAGAACACTATGGCTACACCTTC.

The gene calls are TRBV3-1 (or the pseudogene TRBV3-2) and TRBJ1-2, with D tentatively TRBD1 (5 bases). The germline V gene has CDR1 LGHDT and CDR2 YNNKEL (reference sequence). V shed 0 bases and J shed 2 bases, with 19 bases lying between them. This CDR3 region has 18 residues. The CDR3 reads CASSQDYPGWGSNYGYTF. The DNA for the CDR3 is TGTGCCAGCAGCCAAGATTACCCGGGGTGGGGGTCCAACTATGGCTACACCTTC.

The chain recombines TRBV7-9 with TRBJ2-3; D is possibly TRBD2 (6 bases). This CDR3 has 16 residues. The V gene lost 4 bases and the J gene lost 4 bases, with 18 bases spanning the gap. Germline assignment: CDR1 SEHNR and CDR2 FQNEAQ (reference sequence). The CDR3 DNA reads TGTGCCAGCAGCTCCCCTCGGAGGGGTGGGGCAGATACGCAGTATTTT. It is translated as CASSSPRRGGADTQYF.

The chain has TRBV7-6 and TRBJ1-4, with TRBD1 as a possible D gene (5 bases). The CDR3 consists of 19 residues. V dropped 2 bases and J dropped 0 bases, with 19 bases sitting between them. The V gene's germline CDR1 is SGHVS and CDR2 FNYEAQ. In nucleotides, the CDR3 is TGTGCCAGCAGCTTACGGACACGGGGGGTTTTGTCAACTAATGAAAAACTGTTTTTT. Amino acids: CASSLRTRGVLSTNEKLFF. The full variable domain, in which reference TRBV7-6 and TRBJ1-4 provide the parts outside the CDR3, is GAGVSQSPRYKVTKRGQDVALRCDPISGHVSLYWYRQALGQGPEFLTYFNYEAQQDKSGLPNDRFSAERPEGSISTLTIQRTEQRDSAMYRCASSLRTRGVLSTNEKLFFGSGTQLSVL.

The CDR3 is CASSTRGTGTLNEQFF. The CDR3, as DNA: TGTGCCAGCAGCACCCGGGGGACAGGAACCCTCAATGAGCAGTTCTTC. The rearrangement joins TRBV5-5 to TRBJ2-1; the match to TRBD1 covers 8 bases. CDR1 is SGHKS and CDR2 is YYEKEE in the germline V gene (reference sequence). The CDR3 covers 16 residues. J gave up 6 bases and V 4 bases, and 12 bases lay outside the gene matches.

The chain carries TRBV12-3 or TRBV12-4 and TRBJ1-2; 7 bases map to TRBD1. J was trimmed by 7 bases and V by 1 base; bases with no gene match: 3. This CDR3 comprises 13 residues. CDR3 sequence reads: CASSLVEGAGYTF. The CDR3 region has the DNA TGTGCCAGCAGTTTAGTAGAGGGGGCTGGCTACACCTTC.

V usage is TRBV19 and J usage is TRBJ1-4; the D is unclear. CDR3 length equals 13 residues. The V gene's germline CDR1 is LNHDA and CDR2 SQIVND (reference sequence). Trimming pared 5 bases from V and 7 bases from J, leaving 11 bases between. The CDR3 DNA is TGTGCCAGTAGTGCTATACGGGGTGAAAAACTGTTTTTT. Translation: CASSAIRGEKLFF.

The rearrangement uses TRBV12-3 or TRBV12-4 and TRBJ2-5; D is unclear. V shed 0 bases and J shed 5 bases, with 7 bases lying between them. This CDR3 is built from 13 residues. The CDR3 DNA sequence: TGTGCCAGCAGTTTAGCGGGGTGGGAGACCCAGTACTTC. Amino acids: CASSLAGWETQYF.

This clone was found once. The genes are TRBV11-3 and TRBJ1-1; TRBD1 might be the D (6 bases). This CDR3 comprises 14 residues. Trimming removed 5 bases from V and 4 bases from J, with 14 bases in between. The V gene's germline CDR1 is SGHNT and CDR2 YENEEA. As DNA, the CDR3 is TGTGCCAGCAGCCCAACGAGAGGGGGCACTGAAGCTTTCTTT. Translated: CASSPTRGGTEAFF. Full variable domain (outside the CDR3, taken from reference TRBV11-3 and TRBJ1-1): EAGVVQSPRYKIIEKKQPVAFWCNPISGHNTLYWYLQNLGQGPELLIRYENEEAVDDSQLPKDRFSAERLKGVDSTLKIQPAELGDSAVYLCASSPTRGGTEAFFGQGTRLTVV.

This clone has just one count. The chain combines TRBV5-1 with TRBJ2-7; 8 bases line up with TRBD1. Trimming took 5 bases from V and 6 from J; bases not matched to a gene: 19. The CDR3 is made up of 17 amino acids. Germline values: CDR1 SGHRS, CDR2 YFSETQ. CDR3 coding DNA: TGCGCCAGCAGATTGTTCTCAGGGACAGGTACCCTGAGCGAGCAGTACTTC. It specifies CASRLFSGTGTLSEQYF.

The chain employs TRBV4-1 and TRBJ2-1; D may match TRBD1 or TRBD2 (5 bases each). The CDR3 extends over 15 amino acids. The germline V gene has CDR1 MGHRA and CDR2 YSYEKL. V lost 2 bases and J 8 bases, leaving 16 bases between the germline ends. The CDR3 sequence is CASSQRAGSIHEQFF. The CDR3 DNA reads TGCGCCAGCAGCCAACGCGCAGGGAGCATCCATGAGCAGTTCTTC.

The chain uses TRBV11-2 and TRBJ2-3; D is perhaps TRBD1 (5 bases). This CDR3 is 15 amino acids long. Germline V gene lookup returns CDR1 SGHAT and CDR2 FQNNGV. Trimming removed 2 bases at V and 6 bases at J, with 15 bases between. The CDR3 here is CASSLWGSQADTQYF. CDR3 nucleotides: TGTGCCAGCAGCTTATGGGGATCACAGGCGGATACGCAGTATTTT. Using reference TRBV11-2 and TRBJ2-3 for the parts outside the CDR3, the full variable domain is EAGVAQSPRYKIIEKRQSVAFWCNPISGHATLYWYQQILGQGPKLLIQFQNNGVVDDSQLPKDRFSAERLKGVDSTLKIQPAKLEDSAVYLCASSLWGSQADTQYFGPGTRLTVL.

As for this clone: The sample holds other DNA sequences that translate to the same CDR3. The rearrangement joins TRBV7-2 to TRBJ1-1; no firm D call. Trimming took 5 bases from V and 1 from J, leaving 11 bases between them. CDR3 length equals 14 residues. Per germline, CDR1 SGHTA and CDR2 FQGNSA. The DNA for the CDR3 is TGTGCCAGCAGCCCTGGAGCAGCGAACACTGAAGCTTTCTTT. Protein sequence: CASSPGAANTEAFF.

The CDR3 coding sequence is TGTGCCAGCAACCAGGGTCGGGCCCCCAGGACTAATGAAAAACTGTTTTTT. Protein product: CASNQGRAPRTNEKLFF. J is TRBJ1-4 and V is TRBV28; tentatively, D is TRBD1 (5 bases). Germline values: CDR1 MDHEN, CDR2 SYDVKM. Trimming shortened V by 7 bases and J by 2 bases, and 20 bases separated the two germline ends. The CDR3 is 17 amino acids. Complete variable domain (other parts from reference TRBV28 and TRBJ1-4): DVKVTQSSRYLVKRTGEKVFLECVQDMDHENMFWYRQDPGLGLRLIYFSYDVKMKEKGDIPEGYSVSREKKERFSLILESASTNQTSMYLCASNQGRAPRTNEKLFFGSGTQLSVL.

This sequence joins TRBV21-1 and TRBJ2-5; the table's D call TRBD1 went unverified against the DNA. TRBV21-1 is shown as a pseudogene. The CDR3 has 15 residues. CDR3 sequence reads: CASSKVRDTQETQYF. In DNA, the CDR3 is TGTGCCAGCAGCAAAGTACGAGACACCCAAGAGACCCAGTACTTC.

V gene TRBV14 combines with J gene TRBJ1-5, with D unresolved. The CDR3 runs 17 residues. Germline values: CDR1 SGHDN, CDR2 FVKESK. Trimming pared 0 bases from V and 4 bases from J, leaving 16 bases between. The CDR3 DNA follows: TGTGCCAGCAGCCAAGATCGGCTCCGGGCAGGTAATCAGCCCCAGCATTTT. Protein: CASSQDRLRAGNQPQHF. Full variable domain (rest looked up from reference TRBV14 and TRBJ1-5): EAGVTQFPSHSVIEKGQTVTLRCDPISGHDNLYWYRRVMGKEIKFLLHFVKESKQDESGMPNNRFLAERTGGTYSTLKVQPAELEDSGVYFCASSQDRLRAGNQPQHFGDGTRLSIL.

The chain carries TRBV28 and TRBJ2-4, with D unresolved. The length of the CDR3 is 16 residues. Germline-derived CDR1 and CDR2 are MDHEN and SYDVKM. Between the trimmed V and J ends, which lost 6 bases and 3 bases, there was a span of 18 bases. As DNA, the CDR3 is TGTGCCAGCAGCCCGACCTTGACCCTAGGCAAAAACATTCAGTACTTC. It yields the protein CASSPTLTLGKNIQYF.

The chain has TRBV6-5 and TRBJ1-1; TRBD1 aligns across 8 bases. The germline V gene has CDR1 MNHEY and CDR2 SVGAGI. With 5 bases clipped from V and 0 bases from J, the junction kept 2 bases outside the gene matches. The CDR3 is 14 residues long. The CDR3 region is CASSPGQVNTEAFF. CDR3 nucleotide sequence: TGTGCCAGCAGTCCGGGACAGGTGAACACTGAAGCTTTCTTT.